What follows are 4 T cell receptor beta chains derived from one specimen sequenced in a study of T-cell reconstitution after alpha-beta-depleted transplantation in children. Library preparation (for TCRbeta) was performed with unique molecular identifiers. One entry per CDR3 protein results from TCRdb running MiXCR on the PCR reads. Here the sample spans 200,000 to 300,000 distinct CDR3 sequences, 12% being singletons. Source: PBMCs from the stem cell graft donor, taken from the stem cell graft. These receptors originate from a human donor who donated a stem cell graft to a child with acute lymphoblastic leukemia.

This clonotype was counted at least ten times. The germline gene is not matched at one end of the junction; a read error may be the cause. CDR3 residues: CASSHGTGATGELFF. DNA for the CDR3: TGTGCTAGCAGCCACGGGACAGGGGCCACCGGGGAGCTGTTTTTT. The V gene is TRBV7-7, the J gene TRBJ2-2; 10 bases fit TRBD1. The length of the CDR3 is 15 residues. Germline CDR1 is SSHAT and CDR2 is FNYEAQ (reference sequence).

At least ten counts were recorded for this clonotype. The chain combines TRBV27 with TRBJ2-1, with D unresolved. The CDR3 has 12 residues. V gave up 5 bases and J gave up 10 bases, with 12 bases separating them. In germline, CDR1 is MNHEY, CDR2 SMNVEV (reference sequence). CDR3: CASSNFGREQFF. The CDR3 DNA sequence: TGTGCCAGCAGTAACTTCGGACGAGAGCAGTTCTTC.

This clonotype was recorded many times. In DNA form, the CDR3 reads TGTGCCAGCAGGCGACAGGGCATGAACACTGAAGCTTTCTTT. Encoded protein: CASRRQGMNTEAFF. This chain connects TRBV28 to TRBJ1-1; TRBD1 matches at 7 bases. CDR1 is MDHEN, CDR2 SYDVKM, per germline. Trimming at V came to 6 bases and at J to 0 bases, leaving 4 bases not matched to a gene. There are 14 residues in the CDR3.

This clonotype was found a few times. This rearrangement joins TRBV12-5 to TRBJ2-2; no clear D. CDR1 is LGHNT, CDR2 FRNRAP, per germline. Trimming left V 1 base short and J 8 bases short, with 2 bases between. There are 11 residues in the CDR3. The CDR3 DNA sequence: TGTGCTAGTGGTTTGGAAGGGGAGCTGTTTTTT. Protein product: CASGLEGELFF.